The 9 T cell receptor beta chains below all came from one sample that was sequenced in a study of T cell changes during pregnancy in multiple sclerosis. TCRdb's copy holds only in-frame clones and misses some; the assay was immunoSEQ multiplex PCR. The repertoire consists of about 43,000 clones, with approximately 91% occurring once and the leading ten covering approximately 1.5%. The sequenced material came from PBMCs (not recorded whether the cells were cultured). All receptors derive from a female donor with multiple sclerosis, enrolled in a pregnancy study.

This chain joins TRBV6-5 and TRBJ1-3; D unclear. This CDR3 comprises 16 residues. Germline CDR1 MNHEY, CDR2 SVGAGI. V was pared by 0 bases and J by 0 bases, with 9 bases between. The CDR3 region has the DNA TGTGCCAGCAGTTACTCGATGGCAGGCTCTGGAAACACCATATATTTT. The encoded protein is CASSYSMAGSGNTIYF.

This clone appeared a single time. The chain links TRBV6-6 to TRBJ2-2; D is possibly TRBD1 (6 bases). The germline CDR1 and CDR2 sequences are MNHNY and SVGAGI (reference sequence). The CDR3 sequence is 13 residues long. V was trimmed by 10 bases and J by 1 base, leaving 10 bases between them. CDR3 DNA sequence: TGTGCCACCACGGACAGGAACACCGGGGAGCTGTTTTTT. Its protein is CATTDRNTGELFF.

The CDR3 protein is CASSEFASGSYEQYF. The CDR3 DNA sequence: TGTGCCAGCAGTGAATTCGCTAGCGGGAGTTACGAGCAGTACTTC. The V call is TRBV6-1, the J call TRBJ2-7, with 10 bases identical to TRBD2. This CDR3 region has 15 residues. V lost 2 bases, J lost 4 bases, and 5 bases stayed unmatched. The germline CDR1 and CDR2 sequences are MNHNS and SASEGT.

The V call is TRBV5-1, the J call TRBJ2-7; D perhaps matches TRBD1 (7 bases). Trimming cost V 1 base and J 0 bases, with 14 bases left between them. The germline V gene has CDR1 SGHRS and CDR2 YFSETQ. The CDR3 contains 16 residues. CDR3 coding DNA: TGCGCCAGCAGCTTGTTAGCGGACAGGCCCTCCTACGAGCAGTACTTC. It codes for CASSLLADRPSYEQYF.

The V call is TRBV27, the J call TRBJ2-5; D unclear. The germline V gene encodes CDR1 MNHEY and CDR2 SMNVEV (reference sequence). The CDR3 length is 16 residues. V shed 3 bases and J shed 1 base, with 15 bases lying between them. The CDR3 coding sequence is TGTGCCAGCAGTTTGTCTTCCTTGTGGGGCCAAGAGACCCAGTACTTC. Protein sequence: CASSLSSLWGQETQYF.

This chain links TRBV4-1 with TRBJ2-2; D perhaps matches TRBD1 (8 bases). From germline, CDR1 is MGHRA and CDR2 YSYEKL. Trimming pared 6 bases from V and 5 bases from J, leaving 13 bases between. This CDR3 has 14 residues. In nucleotides, the CDR3 is TGCGCCAGCAGGGAACAGGGGGGGACCGGGGAGCTGTTTTTT. As protein: CASREQGGTGELFF.

To note about this clone: In this CDR3 the conserved last residue, phenylalanine or tryptophan, is missing, so a read error is likely. Because the CDR3's place on the DNA is in doubt, the DNA is left out and the CDR3 is given as listed by TCRdb. The chain uses TRBV7-2 and TRBJ1-1. Including both end residues, the CDR3 is 14 amino acids long. CDR1 and CDR2 from the germline V gene are SGHTA and FQGNSA. The CDR3 protein is CASSLAPGGETHYL.

The chain combines TRBV11-1 with TRBJ2-1; possible D gene TRBD2, 7 bases. This CDR3 region has 17 residues. Trimming removed 5 bases at V and 0 bases at J, with 17 bases between. Per germline, CDR1 SGHAT and CDR2 FQDESV (reference sequence). The CDR3 sequence is CASSPFPGGNSYNEQFF. The CDR3 DNA reads as TGTGCCAGCAGCCCCTTTCCGGGGGGCAACTCCTACAATGAGCAGTTCTTC.

This chain joins TRBV15 and TRBJ1-1, with D possibly being TRBD1 (6 bases). V was pared by 4 bases and J by 3 bases, with 12 bases between. The germline V gene has CDR1 LNHNV and CDR2 YYDKDF (reference sequence). The CDR3 is made up of 14 amino acids. The CDR3 loop reads CATSTLGQYTEAFF. The CDR3 region has the DNA TGTGCCACCAGCACACTAGGACAGTACACTGAAGCTTTCTTT.